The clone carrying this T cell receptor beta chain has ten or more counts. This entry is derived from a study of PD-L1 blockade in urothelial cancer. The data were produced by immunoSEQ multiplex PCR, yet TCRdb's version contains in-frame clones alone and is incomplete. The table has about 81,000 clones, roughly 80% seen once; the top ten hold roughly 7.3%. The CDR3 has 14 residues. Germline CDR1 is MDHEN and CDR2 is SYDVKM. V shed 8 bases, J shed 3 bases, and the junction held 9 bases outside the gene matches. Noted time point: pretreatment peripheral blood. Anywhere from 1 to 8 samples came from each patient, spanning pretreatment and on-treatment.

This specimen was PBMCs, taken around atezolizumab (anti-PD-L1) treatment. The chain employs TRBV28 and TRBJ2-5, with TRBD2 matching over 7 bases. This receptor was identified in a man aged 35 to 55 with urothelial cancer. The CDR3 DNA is TGTGCCAGCTCTCTCCGGGGAGGGGAAGAGACCCAGTACTTC. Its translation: CASSLRGGEETQYF.